Listed below are T cell receptor beta chains from one sample, sequenced in a study of blood T cells in healthy people across ages. TCRdb fed the 5' RACE reads into MiXCR, producing one record per CDR3 protein. The table records hundreds of thousands of distinct CDR3 sequences, 45% to 70% of them present only once. What was sequenced was blood. Every receptor here comes from a man aged 35 to 55 in good health. CDR3s include the opening cysteine and the closing phenylalanine or tryptophan. Each record gives: J gene, V gene, CDR3 protein.

TRBJ1-2,TRBV20-1,CSARPQDREYGYTF
TRBJ2-1,TRBV21-1,CASQSGRANESNEQFF
TRBJ2-1,TRBV7-2,CASDKLAGGGYNEQFF
TRBJ1-2,TRBV7-2,CASGRGGIYGYTF
TRBJ2-1,TRBV6-5,CASSKTTGEQFF
TRBJ2-7,TRBV20-1,CSAKVSTYGQYF
TRBJ2-1,TRBV12-3/TRBV12-4,CASSLVAGNSNEQFF
TRBJ2-1,TRBV4-2,CASSHATKGAHNEQFF
TRBJ2-1,TRBV12-3/TRBV12-4,CASSLDLGGSSNEQFF
TRBJ2-5,TRBV7-3,CASSSGLAGADEQYF
TRBJ1-5,TRBV20-1,CSAIDRGQPQHF
TRBJ2-1,TRBV20-1,CSARVAGGYSSYNEQFF
TRBJ1-5,TRBV4-2,CASSQDPGQTYQPQHF
TRBJ1-1,TRBV25-1,CASSDKKIGNTEAFF
TRBJ1-2,TRBV27,CASSLKRTVHGYTF
TRBJ2-7,TRBV28,CASSLLPVYEQYF
TRBJ2-3,TRBV5-1,CASSETTGSDTQYF
TRBJ2-1,TRBV24-1,CATSDGTGVISEQFF
TRBJ1-1,TRBV4-3,CASSQAYETEAFF
TRBJ2-5,TRBV20-1,CSADPWLAGDLQETQYF
TRBJ2-3,TRBV7-2,CASSSGGGVTDTQYF
TRBJ2-7,TRBV7-2,CASSHGSYEQYF
TRBJ2-3,TRBV7-9,CASSLLPGQGAVADTQYF
-,TRBV18,CASSPENRGATGLYEQYF
TRBJ2-1,TRBV7-3,CASSDAGQGVGEQFF
TRBJ2-3,TRBV20-1,CSARPAGTLSTDTQYF
TRBJ2-3,TRBV5-1,CASSLQGLAGTDTQYF
TRBJ2-3,TRBV4-2,CASSQVSPGADTQYF
TRBJ2-1,TRBV29-1,CSVDGVGVGEQFF
TRBJ2-5,TRBV20-1,CSAQWSQETQYF
TRBJ2-1,TRBV12-3/TRBV12-4,CASSSGGYNEQFF
TRBJ2-5,TRBV28,CASSLFSKTQYF
TRBJ1-2,TRBV20-1,CSARDREGYGYTF
TRBJ2-7,TRBV6-2/TRBV6-3,CASSTRTGPVGIHEQYF
TRBJ2-3,TRBV6-1,CASSATGADTQYF
TRBJ1-2,TRBV5-1,CASSLDGSNYGYTF
-,TRBV5-1,CASSSQMAGRTYEQYF